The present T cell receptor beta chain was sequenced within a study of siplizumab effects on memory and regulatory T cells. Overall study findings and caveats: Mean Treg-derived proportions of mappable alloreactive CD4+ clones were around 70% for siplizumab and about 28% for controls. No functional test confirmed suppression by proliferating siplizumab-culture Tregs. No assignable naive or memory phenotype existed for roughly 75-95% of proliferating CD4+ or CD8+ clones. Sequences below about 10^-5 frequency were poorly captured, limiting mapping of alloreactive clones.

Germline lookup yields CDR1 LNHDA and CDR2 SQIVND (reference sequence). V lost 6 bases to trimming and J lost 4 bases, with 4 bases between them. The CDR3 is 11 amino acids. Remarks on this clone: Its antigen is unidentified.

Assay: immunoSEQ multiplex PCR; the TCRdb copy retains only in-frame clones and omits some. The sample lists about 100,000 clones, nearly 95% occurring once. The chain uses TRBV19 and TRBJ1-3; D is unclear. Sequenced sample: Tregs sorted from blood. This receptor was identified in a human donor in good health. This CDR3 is CASRLGNTIYF. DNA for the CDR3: TGTGCCAGTAGATTGGGAAACACCATATATTTT. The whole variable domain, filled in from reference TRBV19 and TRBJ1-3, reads DGGITQSPKYLFRKEGQNVTLSCEQNLNHDAMYWYRQDPGQGLRLIYYSQIVNDFQKGDIAEGYSVSREKKESFPLTVTSAQKNPTAFYLCASRLGNTIYFGEGSWLTVV.